This T cell receptor beta chain stems from a study of Graves' ophthalmopathy and Graves' hyperthyroidism. Study results and limitations: Detected in blood as well were most expanded thyroid clonotypes with frequency above 0.001.

Germline loops: CDR1 MGHDK, CDR2 SYGVNS. With 8 bases clipped from V and 5 bases from J, the junction kept 3 bases outside the gene matches. The CDR3 is made up of 14 amino acids. Disease in donors with ophthalmopathy had moderate-to-severe activity, CAS ≥3, NOSPECS ≥4 and under 3 months' duration. Excluded were patients with other autoimmune diseases, uncontrolled infections, pregnancy or lactation. Fresh peripheral blood, 8.5 to 10 ml, was the PBMC source. RNA transcripts provided the template for amplifying TCR beta CDR3 regions. HTBI primers primed a first-round RT-PCR, and a second-round multiplex PCR followed. TCRdb reprocessed the multiplex PCR reads with MiXCR, giving one entry per CDR3 protein. The sample gives about 740,000 distinct CDR3 sequences, 35% to 50% of which show up once; 44% is in the top ten. This clonotype was seen more than once but under ten times. Antigen unknown.

The chain joins TRBV25-1 to TRBJ2-2; 12 bases line up with TRBD2. The origin of this receptor is an adult man with Graves' ophthalmopathy. Sequencing was done on a sample of peripheral blood. CDR3 DNA: TGTGCCAGCGTTGGGACTAGCGGGACCGGGGAGCTGTTTTTT. Translating gives CASVGTSGTGELFF.